The 29 T cell receptor beta chains presented below share a single source sample, sequenced in a study of blood T cell repertoires in COVID-19. This table comes from immunoSEQ multiplex PCR, and its TCRdb copy is limited to in-frame clones, with some not included. The sample has approximately 460,000 clones, about 91% seen once. The specimen was peripheral blood. The receptor source for this set is a man between 18 and 29 years old with COVID-19, enrolled during active disease.

The rearrangement uses TRBV12-5 and TRBJ2-3; D may be TRBD1 (6 bases). V was shortened by 6 bases and J by 8 bases, with 12 bases between the two germline ends. Germline V gene lookup returns CDR1 LGHNT and CDR2 FRNRAP. This CDR3 has 12 residues. CDR3 residues: CASGLEGVTQYF. The CDR3, as DNA: TGTGCTAGTGGACTTGAGGGGGTTACGCAGTATTTT.

The rearrangement uses TRBV6-6 and TRBJ2-1; D is unresolved. Trimming cost V 3 bases and J 4 bases, with 13 bases left between them. The CDR3 is made up of 15 amino acids. Germline CDR1 and CDR2: MNHNY and SVGAGI (reference sequence). Here the CDR3 reads CASSYIGVEYNEQFF. The CDR3 DNA follows: TGTGCCAGCAGTTATATCGGTGTCGAGTACAATGAGCAGTTCTTC.

This CDR3 reads CASSYKQGEGTEAFF. As DNA, the CDR3 is TGTGCCAGCAGCTATAAACAGGGGGAAGGTACTGAAGCTTTCTTT. This chain connects TRBV5-5 to TRBJ1-1; TRBD1 matches 8 bases. Germline CDR1 reads SGHKS; CDR2 reads YYEKEE (reference sequence). Trimming took 3 bases from V and 5 from J; bases not matched to a gene: 9. The CDR3 spans 15 residues.

V is TRBV18 and J is TRBJ1-3, with TRBD1 matching over 10 bases. Germline CDR1 KGHSH, CDR2 LQKENI. The V and J ends lost 6 bases and 3 bases, in that order; junction bases with no gene match: 11. CDR3 length equals 17 residues. The CDR3 bases are TGTGCCAGCTCGCCTATATCCGGGACAGGGGTTGGAAACACCATATATTTT. It specifies CASSPISGTGVGNTIYF.

This chain uses TRBV6-5 with TRBJ1-2; maybe TRBD1 (6 bases). Trimming cost V 5 bases and J 11 bases, with 12 bases left between them. The germline gives CDR1 MNHEY, CDR2 SVGAGI. The CDR3 length is 11 residues. CDR3: CASSQGSGYTF. The CDR3 DNA reads as TGTGCCAGCAGTCAGGGGAGTGGATACACCTTC.

The chain combines TRBV19 with TRBJ2-3; TRBD2 is a possible D gene (5 bases). The CDR3 totals 18 residues. Trimming left V 5 bases short and J 1 base short, with 22 bases between. CDR1 LNHDA and CDR2 SQIVND come from the germline V gene (reference sequence). In nucleotides, the CDR3 is TGTGCCAGTAGTTTTCCCCTCACCTCGACGGAGGGCACAGATACGCAGTATTTT. Translation: CASSFPLTSTEGTDTQYF.

The chain uses TRBV7-9 and TRBJ1-2; maybe TRBD1 (6 bases). Trimming removed 4 bases from V and 8 bases from J, with 17 bases in between. From germline, CDR1 is SEHNR and CDR2 FQNEAQ (reference sequence). The CDR3 is 14 residues long. CDR3 nucleotides: TGTGCCAGCAGCTCCTCGGGGGGGGCAGGAGGCTACACCTTC. Protein: CASSSSGGAGGYTF.

This clone was detected once. V is TRBV3-1 (or the pseudogene TRBV3-2) and J is TRBJ2-1; TRBD2 aligns across 12 bases. This CDR3 has 15 residues. The germline V gene has CDR1 LGHDT and CDR2 YNNKEL (reference sequence). The junction had 2 bases not matched to a gene; V was cut back by 5 bases and J by 3 bases. CDR3 bases: TGTGCCAGCAGCGGACTAGCGGGGTTCTACAATGAGCAGTTCTTC. Translated: CASSGLAGFYNEQFF.

The rearrangement links TRBV7-6 to TRBJ1-1; no clear D gene. This CDR3 comprises 13 residues. Between the trimmed V and J ends, which lost 0 bases and 1 base, there was a span of 3 bases. The V gene's germline CDR1 is SGHVS and CDR2 FNYEAQ. The CDR3 DNA reads TGTGCCAGCAGCTTAGCCAGGAACACTGAAGCTTTCTTT. Protein product: CASSLARNTEAFF.

The chain uses TRBV19 and TRBJ1-2, with D possibly TRBD1 on 5 matching bases. Germline V gene lookup returns CDR1 LNHDA and CDR2 SQIVND (reference sequence). This CDR3 has 15 residues. Trimming left V 6 bases short and J 5 bases short, with 19 bases between. For the CDR3, the DNA is TGTGCCAGTAGCCCCGCCGCCAGGGTAGGGTATGGCTACACCTTC. It encodes CASSPAARVGYGYTF.

The CDR3 sequence is CASKPDRGSRTEAFF. In nucleotides, the CDR3 is TGTGCCAGCAAACCGGACAGGGGGAGTAGGACTGAAGCTTTCTTT. This chain joins TRBV6-4 and TRBJ1-1; the match to TRBD1 covers 10 bases. CDR3 length equals 15 residues. CDR1 is MRHNA and CDR2 is SNTAGT in the germline V gene. V shed 7 bases, J shed 5 bases, and the junction held 10 bases outside the gene matches.

This chain connects TRBV12-3 or TRBV12-4 to TRBJ1-6; perhaps TRBD1 as D (6 bases). V was cut by 4 bases and J by 9 bases, with 10 bases left in between. CDR3 length equals 13 residues. CDR3 protein: CASSSPTGSPLHF. CDR3 nucleotide sequence: TGTGCCAGCAGTTCCCCGACAGGTTCACCCCTCCACTTT.

The chain uses TRBV30 and TRBJ1-4; D is perhaps TRBD1 (6 bases). The CDR3 length is 15 residues. V was trimmed by 6 bases and J by 5 bases, leaving 19 bases between them. Germline V gene lookup returns CDR1 GTSNPN and CDR2 SVGIG (reference sequence). In DNA form, the CDR3 reads TGTGCCTGTTCGACAGGTGCCGCCCGAAATGAAAAACTGTTTTTT. The encoded protein is CACSTGAARNEKLFF.

The chain recombines TRBV19 with TRBJ2-3; D is possibly TRBD2 (6 bases). Per germline, CDR1 LNHDA and CDR2 SQIVND (reference sequence). This CDR3 is 17 amino acids long. Trimming stripped 4 bases from V and 6 bases from J, with 23 bases between. DNA for the CDR3: TGTGCCAGTAGTAGCGGATTCACACGATACGCGGGGGATACGCAGTATTTT. Its protein product is CASSSGFTRYAGDTQYF.

The CDR3 region is CASSLGRVTEAFF. The CDR3 region has the DNA TGTGCCAGCAGCTTAGGCAGGGTGACTGAAGCTTTCTTT. The rearrangement joins TRBV11-2 to TRBJ1-1; the D gene is possibly TRBD1 (5 bases). V was shortened by 1 base and J by 5 bases, with 8 bases between the two germline ends. The germline CDR1 and CDR2 sequences are SGHAT and FQNNGV. The CDR3 has 13 residues.

The gene calls are TRBV29-1 and TRBJ2-3; D possibly corresponds to TRBD1 (6 bases). Germline values: CDR1 SQVTM, CDR2 ANQGSEA. The length of the CDR3 is 14 residues. V was clipped by 7 bases and J by 1 base, with 15 bases between them. The CDR3 DNA sequence: TGCAGCGGGGAAACAGGGCGCGGCACAGATACGCAGTATTTT. Residues: CSGETGRGTDTQYF.

The rearrangement joins TRBV10-1 to TRBJ2-2, with D perhaps TRBD1 (8 bases). Germline values: CDR1 WNHNN, CDR2 SYGVQD (reference sequence). V was clipped by 7 bases and J by 5 bases, with 11 bases between them. CDR3 length: 13 amino acids. The CDR3 DNA sequence: TGCGCCAGCACACAGGGGGGGACCGGGGAGCTGTTTTTT. It encodes CASTQGGTGELFF.

The gene calls are TRBV7-9 and TRBJ1-4, with 11 bases matching TRBD1. The germline V gene encodes CDR1 SEHNR and CDR2 FQNEAQ (reference sequence). Trimming at V came to 4 bases and at J to 7 bases, leaving 8 bases not matched to a gene. This CDR3 comprises 16 residues. CDR3 residues: CASSSLDRGLSEKLFF. The CDR3, as DNA: TGTGCCAGCAGCTCCCTGGACAGGGGGCTCAGTGAAAAACTGTTTTTT.

V and J are TRBV28 and TRBJ2-7, with 10 bases identical to TRBD1. This CDR3 is built from 15 residues. Germline lookup yields CDR1 MDHEN and CDR2 SYDVKM. The V segment lost 3 bases and the J segment 3 bases; nucleotides outside the gene matches: 5. Here the CDR3 reads CASSFDRGQDYEQYF. CDR3 bases: TGTGCCAGCAGTTTCGACAGGGGGCAAGACTACGAGCAGTACTTC. Full variable domain (outside the CDR3, taken from reference TRBV28 and TRBJ2-7): DVKVTQSSRYLVKRTGEKVFLECVQDMDHENMFWYRQDPGLGLRLIYFSYDVKMKEKGDIPEGYSVSREKKERFSLILESASTNQTSMYLCASSFDRGQDYEQYFGPGTRLTVT.

The V and J genes are TRBV4-1 and TRBJ1-6, with D perhaps matching TRBD1 (5 bases). The germline V gene has CDR1 MGHRA and CDR2 YSYEKL. CDR3 length: 14 residues. V was trimmed by 1 base and J by 10 bases, leaving 11 bases between them. The CDR3 nucleotides read TGCGCCAGCAGCCAAGGGGCAGGGAACTCACCCCTCCACTTT. Encoded protein: CASSQGAGNSPLHF.

CDR3 region: CASIQTGGWQFF. The CDR3, as DNA: TGTGCCAGCATACAAACAGGGGGCTGGCAGTTCTTC. This rearrangement joins TRBV12-3 or TRBV12-4 to TRBJ2-1, with 9 bases matching TRBD1. The CDR3 runs 12 residues. V trimming: 7 bases; J trimming: 12 bases; junction bases outside the gene matches: 7.

This chain connects TRBV30 to TRBJ2-7; D might be TRBD2 (5 bases). V gave up 0 bases and J gave up 6 bases, with 9 bases separating them. The CDR3 runs to 12 residues. CDR1 and CDR2 (germline): GTSNPN, SVGIG (reference sequence). CDR3: CAWSVRDSEQYF. DNA of the CDR3: TGTGCCTGGAGTGTCCGGGATTCCGAGCAGTACTTC.

The J gene is TRBJ1-2, the V gene TRBV5-1; D unclear. In germline, CDR1 is SGHRS, CDR2 YFSETQ. CDR3 length equals 14 residues. The V end lost 4 bases, the J end lost 4 bases, and 14 bases lay between the germline ends. The CDR3 bases are TGCGCCAGCAGCCTCTCCGACACTTCCTATGGCTACACCTTC. Translating it yields CASSLSDTSYGYTF.

This clone was recorded once. This chain links TRBV23-1 with TRBJ2-4; a possible D gene is TRBD1 (6 bases). Being an ORF, TRBV23-1 has a function that is uncertain. The CDR3 length is 16 residues. The V end was cut by 6 bases, the J end by 5 bases, with 20 bases between. The CDR3 here is CASRHSGQGWENIQYF. The CDR3, as DNA: TGCGCCAGCAGACATAGTGGGCAGGGGTGGGAAAACATTCAGTACTTC.

The chain uses TRBV6-2 or TRBV6-3 and TRBJ1-2; TRBD1 matches at 7 bases. Trimming at V came to 0 bases and at J to 8 bases, leaving 6 bases not matched to a gene. Germline CDR1 reads MNHEY; CDR2 reads SVGEGT. This CDR3 has 14 residues. CDR3 nucleotide sequence: TGTGCCAGCAGTTACTCGTCAGGGGGAGAGGGCTACACCTTC. This encodes CASSYSSGGEGYTF.

The chain carries TRBV5-5 and TRBJ2-7; 8 bases map to TRBD2. The CDR3 sequence is 16 residues long. Germline CDR1 SGHKS, CDR2 YYEKEE (reference sequence). V dropped 4 bases and J dropped 1; count of bases not matched to a gene: 10. CDR3 protein: CASSPVAGGHSYEQYF. CDR3 DNA sequence: TGTGCCAGCAGCCCGGTGGCGGGAGGTCATTCCTACGAGCAGTACTTC.

This chain links TRBV3-1 (or the pseudogene TRBV3-2) with TRBJ2-5; 8 bases agree with TRBD2. The trim removed 4 bases at V and 2 bases at J, leaving 6 bases unmatched. The CDR3 consists of 15 residues. From germline, CDR1 is LGHDT and CDR2 YNNKEL (reference sequence). Written as DNA, the CDR3 is TGTGCCAGCAGCCGGGGAGCGGGGGTACAAGAGACCCAGTACTTC. It yields the protein CASSRGAGVQETQYF.

The genes are TRBV27 and TRBJ2-1; a possible D gene is TRBD2 (6 bases). The germline V gene has CDR1 MNHEY and CDR2 SMNVEV (reference sequence). The CDR3 length is 16 residues. Trimming took 5 bases from V and 0 from J, leaving 14 bases between them. DNA for the CDR3: TGTGCCAGCAGTCCACTTTTGCGGGACTCCTACAATGAGCAGTTCTTC. Translating gives CASSPLLRDSYNEQFF.

The chain has TRBV25-1 and TRBJ1-2; possibly TRBD1 for D (6 bases). CDR1 and CDR2 (germline): MGHDK, SYGVNS. The CDR3 has 18 residues. V shed 0 bases and J shed 6 bases, with 23 bases lying between them. The CDR3 DNA reads as TGTGCCAGCAGTGAATATTCGGGTTCGGGGGGGGCAGCGAATGGCTACACCTTC. This codes for CASSEYSGSGGAANGYTF.